One sample yielded the 26 T cell receptor beta chains listed below, sequenced in a study of T cells in women clearing cervical HPV infection. Clones were sequenced by immunoSEQ multiplex PCR, and TCRdb holds only the in-frame ones, with some missing. The sample table sets out 18,000 or so clones. The sequenced material came from blood buffy coat. These receptors came from a woman aged 18 to 69 with a cervical HPV16 infection that either progressed to CIN3+ or cleared (not recorded which).

Turning to this clone: The read comes to an end 3 residues before the CDR3 does, leaving the germline J gene to fill in the end. V usage is TRBV19 and J usage is TRBJ1-2, with no clear D. Germline-derived CDR1 and CDR2 are LNHDA and SQIVND (reference sequence). The CDR3 totals 13 residues. The sequenced CDR3 bases are TGTGCCAGTAGTAAGGGCTCCTCCTACGAC. Amino acids: CASSKGSSYD. In full, the CDR3 reads CASSKGSSYDYTF.

For this clone: Sequencing ends 3 residues short of the CDR3 end; the germline J gene provides the rest. This chain uses TRBV7-9 with TRBJ1-2; perhaps TRBD1 as D (6 bases). The CDR3 length is 13 residues. Germline CDR1 and CDR2: SEHNR and FQNEAQ (reference sequence). The part of the CDR3 DNA that was read is TGTGCCAGCAGCTTCGACAGGACGTGGGGC. Translated: CASSFDRTWG. The CDR3, in full, reads CASSFDRTWGYTF.

This clone counts as medium-sized by frequency. The read ends 3 residues early relative to the CDR3; the germline J gene fills the gap. The gene calls are TRBV18 and TRBJ2-7; 8 bases fit TRBD2. The J segment lost 5 bases and the V segment lost 2 bases, leaving 8 bases of the junction unmatched. Germline assignment: CDR1 KGHSH and CDR2 LQKENI. The CDR3 loop spans 15 amino acids. The part of the CDR3 DNA that was read is TGTGCCAGCTCACCATTTTCCAGCGGGAGCGACGAG. Residues: CASSPFSSGSDE. The entire CDR3 protein is CASSPFSSGSDEQYF.

On this clone itself: Read sequence stops 3 residues before the CDR3 end, and the germline J gene provides the missing end. The chain links TRBV20-1 to TRBJ2-7, with 8 nucleotides matching TRBD2. The germline V gene encodes CDR1 DFQATT and CDR2 SNEGSKA (reference sequence). The CDR3 sequence is 15 residues long. The ends lost 1 base at V and 2 bases at J; junction bases unmatched: 7. CDR3 bases read: TGCAGTGCTAGAGTCGCGACTAGCGCCACCTACGAG. It codes for CSARVATSATYE. The entire CDR3 sequence reads CSARVATSATYEQYF.

In the case of this clone: One end of the junction does not line up with germline, which may come from a read error. The same CDR3 is also encoded by other DNA sequences in this sample. The sequenced CDR3 bases are TGTGCCAGCTCGCCACGACTAGCGGGGGGGGCAGATACG. It encodes CASSPRLAGGADT. The full CDR3 protein is CASSPRLAGGADTQYF. The chain couples TRBV18 to TRBJ2-3; TRBD2 matches 14 bases. The read is 3 residues too short to cover the CDR3 end, so that end is filled in from the germline J gene. The CDR3 is 16 residues long. CDR1 is KGHSH, CDR2 LQKENI, per germline.

Concerning this clone: Sequencing ends 3 residues short of the CDR3 end; the germline J gene provides the rest. The chain joins TRBV6-2 or TRBV6-3 to TRBJ2-1; TRBD2 matches at 9 bases. The CDR3 is 17 residues long. The germline gives CDR1 MNHEY, CDR2 SVGEGT. The ends lost 4 bases at V and 3 bases at J; junction bases unmatched: 10. The part of the CDR3 DNA that was read is TGTGCCAGCAGTTTGCGGGGGCGGGAGGGCTTCTACAATGAG. Protein: CASSLRGREGFYNE. Given in full, the CDR3 is CASSLRGREGFYNEQFF.

This CDR3 reads CASRDRQGEEAFF. The part of the CDR3 DNA that was read is TGCGCCAGCAGAGATAGACAGGGGGAAGAA. V is TRBV10-2 and J is TRBJ1-1; 9 bases are shared with TRBD1. The read ends 3 residues before the CDR3 terminus; that terminus is restored from the germline J gene. In germline, CDR1 is WSHSY, CDR2 SAAADI. The CDR3 contains 13 residues.

A word on this clone: The read terminates 3 residues before the CDR3 end, so the remaining end is supplied by the germline J gene. V usage is TRBV9 and J usage is TRBJ2-1, with TRBD1 matching over 10 bases. Losses at the gene ends were 0 bases for V and 5 bases for J; bases not matched to a gene: 2. Germline CDR1 is SGDLS and CDR2 is YYNGEE. The CDR3 has 15 amino acids. The chain's CDR3 is CASSVVGQGNNEQFF. CDR3 DNA, as far as it was read: TGTGCCAGCAGCGTAGTGGGACAGGGGAACAATGAG.

Concerning this clone: The read comes to an end 3 residues before the CDR3 does, leaving the germline J gene to fill in the end. The sample contains more than one DNA sequence encoding this CDR3. The V and J genes are TRBV20-1 and TRBJ2-7, with 11 bases identical to TRBD2. Germline assignment: CDR1 DFQATT and CDR2 SNEGSKA (reference sequence). V shed 2 bases, J shed 4 bases, and the junction held 10 bases outside the gene matches. This CDR3 is 16 amino acids long. The CDR3 protein is CSARRGGTSGHYEQYF. The CDR3 bases that were read are TGCAGTGCTAGACGAGGCGGGACTAGCGGACATTACGAG.

Concerning this clone: The missing CDR3 end, 3 residues past where the read stops, is filled in from the germline J gene. This rearrangement joins TRBV28 to TRBJ1-2; 11 bases map to TRBD1. Trimming cost V 11 bases and J 5 bases; bases outside gene matches: 10. CDR1 and CDR2 from the germline V gene are MDHEN and SYDVKM. The CDR3 has 14 residues. This CDR3 is CASATGTGGYGYTF. Incomplete CDR3 DNA: TGTGCCTCGGCTACCGGGACAGGGGGGTATGGC.

A remark on this clone: The CDR3 is cut off 3 residues early in the read; its end comes from the germline J gene. This rearrangement joins TRBV20-1 to TRBJ1-4; no firm D call. V gave up 0 bases and J gave up 0 bases, with 14 bases separating them. Germline values: CDR1 DFQATT, CDR2 SNEGSKA (reference sequence). The CDR3 extends over 17 amino acids. CDR3 bases read: TGCAGTGCTAGAGATTTCGCAGGCTCCGCAACTAATGAAAAA. It specifies CSARDFAGSATNEK. The whole CDR3 sequence is CSARDFAGSATNEKLFF.

In regard to this clone: The sequence runs out 3 residues before the end of the CDR3; the remainder is reconstructed from the germline J gene. The V call is TRBV11-3, the J call TRBJ2-7; 8 positions match TRBD1. After removal of 5 bases from V and 5 bases from J, the junction contained 11 bases not matched to a gene. The CDR3 loop spans 15 amino acids. Looked up from germline, CDR1 is SGHNT and CDR2 is YENEEA. The CDR3 is CASSPTGTGFDEQYF. The DNA read from the CDR3 is TGTGCCAGCAGCCCCACCGGGACAGGTTTCGACGAG.

A note on this clone: The CDR3 end falls 3 residues outside the read, so it is completed with the germline J gene. J is TRBJ2-7 and V is TRBV4-2; tentative D call: TRBD2 (6 bases). CDR3 length equals 16 residues. Trimming took off 0 bases at V and 1 base at J, with 13 bases between the two ends. CDR1 LGHNA and CDR2 YNFKEQ come from the germline V gene. Incomplete CDR3 DNA: TGTGCCAGCAGCCAAGATTTGGGACTCAGGTCCTACGAG. Encoded protein: CASSQDLGLRSYE. In full, the CDR3 is CASSQDLGLRSYEQYF.

Remarks on this clone: The read comes to an end 3 residues before the CDR3 does, leaving the germline J gene to fill in the end. The genes are TRBV20-1 and TRBJ2-1, with 14 nucleotides matching TRBD2. Germline V lookup: CDR1 DFQATT, CDR2 SNEGSKA (reference sequence). The J segment lost 9 bases and the V segment lost 1 base, leaving 8 bases of the junction unmatched. The CDR3 totals 16 residues. CDR3: CSARGMTSGREIEQFF. CDR3 DNA, as far as it was read: TGCAGTGCTAGAGGAATGACTAGCGGGAGGGAGATTGAG.

As to this clone: The read ends 3 residues early relative to the CDR3; the germline J gene fills the gap. V usage is TRBV20-1 and J usage is TRBJ2-7, with D possibly TRBD1 on 6 matching bases. V lost 0 bases and J 3 bases, leaving 15 bases between the germline ends. This CDR3 region has 15 residues. Germline V gene sequence: CDR1 DFQATT, CDR2 SNEGSKA (reference sequence). The CDR3 DNA, read in part, is TGCAGTGCTAGAGATCAGGGGAGTGGGTACTACGAG. Translated: CSARDQGSGYYE. The full CDR3 is CSARDQGSGYYEQYF.

For this clone: The read comes to an end 3 residues before the CDR3 does, leaving the germline J gene to fill in the end. The genes are TRBV15 and TRBJ1-6, with a possible D match to TRBD1 (5 bases). From germline, CDR1 is LNHNV and CDR2 YYDKDF (reference sequence). There are 13 residues in the CDR3. V was shortened by 9 bases and J by 5 bases, with 11 bases between the two germline ends. CDR3 region: CATSGRDNSPLHF. The CDR3 DNA, read in part, is TGTGCCACTTCAGGGCGAGATAATTCACCC.

About this clone itself: The read terminates 3 residues ahead of where the CDR3 ends, so the germline J gene completes it. The chain joins TRBV18 to TRBJ1-1; D call uncertain. The length of the CDR3 is 15 residues. V lost 8 bases and J lost 0, with 16 bases in between. CDR1 and CDR2 (germline): KGHSH, LQKENI. The part of the CDR3 DNA that was read is TGTGCCAGCCGCAGCCCCCAACAGATGAACACTGAA. It codes for CASRSPQQMNTE. From start to end, the CDR3 is CASRSPQQMNTEAFF. Together with reference TRBV18 and TRBJ1-1, the CDR3 gives the full variable domain: NAGVMQNPRHLVRRRGQEARLRCSPMKGHSHVYWYRQLPEEGLKFMVYLQKENIIDESGMPKERFSAEFPKEGPSILRIQQVVRGDSAAYFCASRSPQQMNTEAFFGQGTRLTVV.

A remark on this clone: Read data end 3 residues before the CDR3 end; the end is taken from the germline J gene. The chain employs TRBV18 and TRBJ2-5, with 7 positions matching TRBD1. CDR3 length: 18 residues. CDR1 and CDR2 from the germline V gene are KGHSH and LQKENI. V shed 6 bases, J shed 1 base, and the junction held 17 bases outside the gene matches. Partial CDR3 DNA: TGTGCCAGCTCCCCCCCCTCCCTGAACCGGGACAGCCAAGAGACC. This encodes CASSPPSLNRDSQET. Given in full, the CDR3 is CASSPPSLNRDSQETQYF.

Note on this clone: From the germline J gene comes the end of the CDR3, since the read stops 3 residues before it. The genes are TRBV4-1 and TRBJ1-2; 9 bases map to TRBD1. Germline CDR1 is MGHRA and CDR2 is YSYEKL. The CDR3 has 15 residues. CDR3 protein: CASSHDLQGAQGYTF. The sequenced part of the CDR3 DNA is TGCGCCAGCAGCCATGACCTACAGGGGGCGCAGGGC.

On this clone itself: The junction does not match germline at one end; this may be a read error. The read is 3 residues too short to cover the CDR3 end, so that end is filled in from the germline J gene. The V and J genes are TRBV4-2 and TRBJ1-2; a weak D match, TRBD1 (5 bases). The length of the CDR3 is 15 residues. Germline CDR1 is LGHNA and CDR2 is YNFKEQ. The sequenced part of the CDR3 DNA is TGCGCCAGCAGCCAAGATCCGAAGGGGAACTATGGC. Translation gives CASSQDPKGNYG. The full CDR3 protein reads CASSQDPKGNYGYTF.

The DNA read from the CDR3 is TGCAGCGCTACCGGGACAGTAGAGGGAGGCGGGGGGGGGCAAGAGACC. Amino acids: CSATGTVEGGGGGQET. The full CDR3 is CSATGTVEGGGGGQETQYF. The rearrangement joins TRBV29-1 to TRBJ2-5, with 9 bases that match TRBD2. The observed sequence ends 3 residues before the CDR3 terminus, with the missing tail filled in from the germline J gene. This CDR3 has 19 amino acids. Germline V gene lookup returns CDR1 SQVTM and CDR2 ANQGSEA. V dropped 7 bases and J dropped 2; count of bases not matched to a gene: 23.

A remark on this clone: The CDR3 end falls 3 residues outside the read, so it is completed with the germline J gene. V is TRBV27 and J is TRBJ1-1; no definite D call. Between the trimmed V and J ends, which lost 4 bases and 4 bases, there was a span of 7 bases. There are 12 residues in the CDR3. CDR1 is MNHEY and CDR2 is SMNVEV in the germline V gene (reference sequence). The CDR3 sequence is CASSSRSTEAFF. The DNA read from the CDR3 is TGTGCCAGCAGTTCCCGTTCCACTGAA.

About this clone itself: The read halts 3 residues ahead of the CDR3 end, with the missing end drawn from the germline J gene. The V and J genes are TRBV18 and TRBJ1-5; 7 nucleotides line up with TRBD1. Per germline, CDR1 KGHSH and CDR2 LQKENI. Germline trimming cut 2 bases from V and 7 bases from J; bases unmatched to any gene: 8. CDR3 length: 15 amino acids. The part of the CDR3 DNA that was read is TGTGCCAGCTCACCAGAACAGGGGTTAAACCAGCCC. Translating it yields CASSPEQGLNQP. The whole CDR3 region reads CASSPEQGLNQPQHF.

A note on this clone: Read sequence stops 3 residues before the CDR3 end, and the germline J gene provides the missing end. The chain couples TRBV5-4 to TRBJ1-4, with D maybe TRBD1 (6 bases). V lost 0 bases and J lost 3, with 12 bases in between. CDR1 and CDR2 from the germline V gene are SGHNT and YYREEE (reference sequence). The length of the CDR3 is 16 residues. CDR3 bases read: TGTGCCAGCAGCTTGGATGGGGGCGCCTCTAATGAAAAA. This gives the protein CASSLDGGASNEK. The full CDR3 sequence reads CASSLDGGASNEKLFF.

With respect to this clone: The observed sequence ends 3 residues before the CDR3 terminus, with the missing tail filled in from the germline J gene. The chain uses TRBV20-1 and TRBJ2-3; 15 nucleotides line up with TRBD2. Trimming removed 7 bases from V and 6 bases from J; junction bases left unmatched: 8. Germline-derived CDR1 and CDR2 are DFQATT and SNEGSKA (reference sequence). This CDR3 has 15 residues. The CDR3 DNA, read in part, is TGCAGTGGCGTGACCGGGACTAGCGGGAGGGATACG. Residues: CSGVTGTSGRDT. The entire CDR3 sequence reads CSGVTGTSGRDTQYF.

Note on this clone: The read ends 3 residues shy of where the CDR3 ends; the end is completed using the germline J gene. The J gene is TRBJ2-7, the V gene TRBV5-1; no definite D call. Between the trimmed V and J ends, which lost 7 bases and 6 bases, there was a span of 17 bases. The CDR3 contains 13 residues. Germline assignment: CDR1 SGHRS and CDR2 YFSETQ. CDR3 protein: CASSESNNIEQYF. The CDR3 DNA, read in part, is TGCGCCAGCTCCGAGTCCAACAACATCGAG.